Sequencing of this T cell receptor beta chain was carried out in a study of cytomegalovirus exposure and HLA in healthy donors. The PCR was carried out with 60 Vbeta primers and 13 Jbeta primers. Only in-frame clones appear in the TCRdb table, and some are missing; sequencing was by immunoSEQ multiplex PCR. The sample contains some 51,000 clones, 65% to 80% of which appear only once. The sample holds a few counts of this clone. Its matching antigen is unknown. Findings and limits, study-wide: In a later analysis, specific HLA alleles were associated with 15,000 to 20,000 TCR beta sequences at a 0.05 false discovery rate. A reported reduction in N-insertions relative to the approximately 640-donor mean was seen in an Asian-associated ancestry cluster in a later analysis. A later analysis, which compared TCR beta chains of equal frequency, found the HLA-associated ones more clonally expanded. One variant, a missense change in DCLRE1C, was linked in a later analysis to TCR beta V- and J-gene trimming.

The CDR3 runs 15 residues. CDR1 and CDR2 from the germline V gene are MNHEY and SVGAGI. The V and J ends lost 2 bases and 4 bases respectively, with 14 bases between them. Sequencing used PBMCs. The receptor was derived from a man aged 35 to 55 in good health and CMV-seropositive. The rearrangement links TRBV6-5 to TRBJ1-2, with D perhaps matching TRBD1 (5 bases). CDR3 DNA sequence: TGTGCCAGCAGTTACGATAGACAGTGGGCCTATGGCTACACCTTC. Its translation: CASSYDRQWAYGYTF.